This T cell receptor (beta chain) derives from a study of monozygotic twins with inflammatory bowel disease. TCRdb re-called the 5' RACE reads, yielding one record per CDR3 amino acid sequence without DNA. This repertoire comprises about 380,000 distinct CDR3 sequences; its ten largest clones make up 2.5% to 3%. The CDR3 extends over 13 amino acids. The genes are TRBV12-3 or TRBV12-4 and TRBJ2-5. This receptor was identified in a human donor with ulcerative colitis or Crohn's disease, or a healthy co-twin of an affected twin (not recorded which). The specimen was blood. The CDR3 sequence is CASSLGLEETQYF.